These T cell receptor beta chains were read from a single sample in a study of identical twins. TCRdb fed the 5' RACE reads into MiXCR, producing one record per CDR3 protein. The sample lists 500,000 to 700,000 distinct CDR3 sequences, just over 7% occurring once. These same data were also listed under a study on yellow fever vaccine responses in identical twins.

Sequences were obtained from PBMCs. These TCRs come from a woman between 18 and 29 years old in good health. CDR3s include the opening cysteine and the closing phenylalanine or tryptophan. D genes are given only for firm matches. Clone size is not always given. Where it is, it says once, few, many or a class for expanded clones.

DNA: TGCGCCAGCAGCCCGCGGGACGGGGGGGACCAGTTCTTC
CDR3: CASSPRDGGDQFF
D: TRBD2
J: TRBJ2-1
V: TRBV5-1
size: few

DNA: TGCAGTGCCGACGAGGGACTAGCGGGAGTCAATGAGCAGTTCTTC
CDR3: CSADEGLAGVNEQFF
D: TRBD2
J: TRBJ2-1
V: TRBV20-1
size: -

DNA: TGCAGTGCTAGTCCTCCCGGGACTAGCCTCCAGTACTTC
CDR3: CSASPPGTSLQYF
D: TRBD2
J: TRBJ2-5
V: TRBV20-1
size: -

DNA: TGTGCCAGCAGCCCCGAAGGGACAGGGGGCTACTATGGCTACACCTTC
CDR3: CASSPEGTGGYYGYTF
D: TRBD1
J: TRBJ1-2
V: TRBV5-4
size: many

DNA: TGTGCCAGCAGCTTGTACGGGGGCCGGGATGAGCAGTTCTTC
CDR3: CASSLYGGRDEQFF
D: -
J: TRBJ2-1
V: TRBV5-8
size: -

DNA: TGTGCCAGCAGTGAGAGGTACTCGAACACCGGGGAGCTGTTTTTT
CDR3: CASSERYSNTGELFF
D: -
J: TRBJ2-2
V: TRBV2
size: few

DNA: TGCGCCAGCAGCCAAGATCTTGTCACAGATACGCAGTATTTT
CDR3: CASSQDLVTDTQYF
D: -
J: TRBJ2-3
V: TRBV4-1
size: many

DNA: TGCAGTGCTAGCGGTAGCGGGTCCTCCTACGAGCAGTACTTC
CDR3: CSASGSGSSYEQYF
D: TRBD2
J: TRBJ2-7
V: TRBV20-1
size: many

DNA: TGTGCCAGCAGTTTAGAACAGGGAGGGTATGGCTACACCTTC
CDR3: CASSLEQGGYGYTF
D: -
J: TRBJ1-2
V: TRBV5-1
size: many

DNA: TGCGCCAGCAGCCAAGCGCCAGCCCGGGGGGCCGGGGGAGATACGCAGTATTTT
CDR3: CASSQAPARGAGGDTQYF
D: -
J: TRBJ2-3
V: TRBV4-1
size: -

DNA: TGCGCCAGCAGCTCCCAGGCCGGGGTTTATTCACCCCTCCACTTT
CDR3: CASSSQAGVYSPLHF
D: -
J: TRBJ1-6
V: TRBV5-1
size: -

DNA: TGTGCCAGCAGTTTACAGGGGATCTACAATGAGCAGTTCTTC
CDR3: CASSLQGIYNEQFF
D: -
J: TRBJ2-1
V: TRBV12-3/TRBV12-4
size: few

DNA: TGCAGTGCGACGGACCCAGCGCACTATGGCTACACCTTC
CDR3: CSATDPAHYGYTF
D: -
J: TRBJ1-2
V: TRBV20-1
size: few

DNA: TGTGCCAGCAGTCGAAACCGGGACGCCAAGTATAGCAATCAGCCCCAGCATTTT
CDR3: CASSRNRDAKYSNQPQHF
D: -
J: TRBJ1-5
V: TRBV28
size: -

DNA: TGCAGTGCTAGAACAGGGTTTGGAGCTTTCTTT
CDR3: CSARTGFGAFF
D: -
J: TRBJ1-1
V: TRBV20-1
size: many

DNA: TGTGCCAGCAGTTTGGGACAGTATGACACTGAAGCTTTCTTT
CDR3: CASSLGQYDTEAFF
D: TRBD1
J: TRBJ1-1
V: TRBV27
size: few

DNA: TGTGCCAGCAGCCAAGATGAGACAGGGTATGAAAAACTGTTTTTT
CDR3: CASSQDETGYEKLFF
D: TRBD1
J: TRBJ1-4
V: TRBV4-2
size: -

DNA: TGTGCCAGCAGCTTAGCGGGGGGGCCTGGGGCCAACGTCCTGACTTTC
CDR3: CASSLAGGPGANVLTF
D: TRBD2
J: TRBJ2-6
V: TRBV5-5
size: -

DNA: TGTGCCAGCAGCCAAGATGTCGCTAGCGGGGGCCAAGAGACCCAGTACTTC
CDR3: CASSQDVASGGQETQYF
D: TRBD2
J: TRBJ2-5
V: TRBV3-1
size: -

DNA: TGTGCCACCAGTGATTTCACTAGCGGTGGCTACAATGAGCAGTTCTTC
CDR3: CATSDFTSGGYNEQFF
D: TRBD2
J: TRBJ2-1
V: TRBV24-1
size: -

DNA: TGTGCCAGTAGTGACGGAGCGGCCACAGGGGGCGGGGAGACCCAGTACTTC
CDR3: CASSDGAATGGGETQYF
D: TRBD1
J: TRBJ2-5
V: TRBV19
size: -

DNA: TGTGCCAGCAGTGATGGGATACTTAACACCGGGGAGCTGTTTTTT
CDR3: CASSDGILNTGELFF
D: -
J: TRBJ2-2
V: TRBV2
size: -

DNA: TGTGCCAGCGGCGGTAGGTTTGCCTGGAATGAGCAGTTCTTC
CDR3: CASGGRFAWNEQFF
D: -
J: TRBJ2-1
V: TRBV2
size: -

DNA: TGCAGTGCTACCATGGCGGGATGGAGCACCGGGGAGCTGTTTTTT
CDR3: CSATMAGWSTGELFF
D: -
J: TRBJ2-2
V: TRBV20-1
size: few

DNA: TGTGCCAGCAGTTTAAGGACAGCGCTCTCTGGAAACACCATATATTTT
CDR3: CASSLRTALSGNTIYF
D: -
J: TRBJ1-3
V: TRBV12-3/TRBV12-4
size: many

DNA: TGTGCCAGCAGTTACAGTGGTTCGACAGGGGACAGCTACGAGCAGTACTTC
CDR3: CASSYSGSTGDSYEQYF
D: TRBD1
J: TRBJ2-7
V: TRBV6-5
size: many

DNA: TGTGCCAGCAGTCACGTTGAAGCTTTCTTT
CDR3: CASSHVEAFF
D: -
J: TRBJ1-1
V: TRBV7-8
size: few

DNA: TGCAGTGCTAGTGTCGGGACTAGCGGATCGGGCACAGAGACCCAGTACTTC
CDR3: CSASVGTSGSGTETQYF
D: TRBD2
J: TRBJ2-5
V: TRBV20-1
size: once

DNA: TGTGCCAGCAGCTTCGGGAGGGCCGACTCTGGAAACACCATATATTTT
CDR3: CASSFGRADSGNTIYF
D: -
J: TRBJ1-3
V: TRBV7-8
size: many

DNA: TGTGCCAGCAGTGATTATGCGGGAAGGGGCAGCACCGGGGAGCTGTTTTTT
CDR3: CASSDYAGRGSTGELFF
D: -
J: TRBJ2-2
V: TRBV6-4
size: -

DNA: TGCAGTGCCAGCCTACGAAGGGACGGGGAGCTGTTTTTT
CDR3: CSASLRRDGELFF
D: -
J: TRBJ2-2
V: TRBV20-1
size: few

DNA: TGTGCCAGCAGCCCGAGGGGCGGGACCAACAATGAGCAGTTCTTC
CDR3: CASSPRGGTNNEQFF
D: -
J: TRBJ2-1
V: TRBV7-8
size: many

DNA: TGTGCCAGCAGCCAACGGGACAGGTTGAACACTGAAGCTTTCTTT
CDR3: CASSQRDRLNTEAFF
D: TRBD1
J: TRBJ1-1
V: TRBV4-2
size: many

DNA: TGTGCCAGCAGCCAACGTCTCCTTAGCGGGAGGAGAGGCACAGATACGCAGTATTTT
CDR3: CASSQRLLSGRRGTDTQYF
D: TRBD2
J: TRBJ2-3
V: TRBV4-2
size: few

DNA: TGTGCCAGCAGCCCGCCCGTACGTAGCTCCTACAATGAGCAGTTCTTC
CDR3: CASSPPVRSSYNEQFF
D: -
J: TRBJ2-1
V: TRBV3-1
size: -

DNA: TGCAGTGCTAGATTTCGGGGGGATCCCATACGCAATGAGCAGTTCTTC
CDR3: CSARFRGDPIRNEQFF
D: TRBD2
J: TRBJ2-1
V: TRBV20-1
size: few

DNA: TGTGCCAGCAGCTTAGCGGCTAGCCCAGGTGAGCAGTTCTTC
CDR3: CASSLAASPGEQFF
D: -
J: TRBJ2-1
V: TRBV11-3
size: few

DNA: TGTGCCATCAGCCACGACCATGAAGTGGGGGGCTTTTTCTACGAGCAGTACTTC
CDR3: CAISHDHEVGGFFYEQYF
D: -
J: TRBJ2-7
V: TRBV10-3
size: few

DNA: TGTGCCATCAGTGATTCCGGGACAGGGATCGGGGAGCTGTTTTTT
CDR3: CAISDSGTGIGELFF
D: TRBD1
J: TRBJ2-2
V: TRBV10-3
size: few

DNA: TGTGCCACCAGCAGAGAGGCTAGAACGAACACCGGGGAGCTGTTTTTT
CDR3: CATSREARTNTGELFF
D: -
J: TRBJ2-2
V: TRBV15
size: few

DNA: TGTGCCAGCAGCCTCCGCAGGGAGGGTTATGGCTACACCTTC
CDR3: CASSLRREGYGYTF
D: -
J: TRBJ1-2
V: TRBV3-1
size: few

DNA: TGTGCCAGCAGTTTTGGGCAGGGGTCCTACAGTGAGCAGTTCTTC
CDR3: CASSFGQGSYSEQFF
D: -
J: TRBJ2-1
V: TRBV12-3/TRBV12-4
size: -

DNA: TGTGCCAGCTCACCTAGTCGGGACAGGGAGAACCAGGGAGCCAAAAACATTCAGTACTTC
CDR3: CASSPSRDRENQGAKNIQYF
D: TRBD1
J: TRBJ2-4
V: TRBV18
size: -

DNA: TGTGCCAGCAGTGAAGCGCAACAGCATTATGGCTACACCTTC
CDR3: CASSEAQQHYGYTF
D: -
J: TRBJ1-2
V: TRBV2
size: -

DNA: TGCAGTGCTAGAGGGACAGGGGAGAGGGATACGCAGTATTTT
CDR3: CSARGTGERDTQYF
D: TRBD1
J: TRBJ2-3
V: TRBV20-1
size: -

DNA: TGCAGTGCTAGACACCACCGGGACAGCGACTTCAATCAGCCCCAGCATTTT
CDR3: CSARHHRDSDFNQPQHF
D: TRBD1
J: TRBJ1-5
V: TRBV20-1
size: -

DNA: TGTGCCAGCAGCTTAAAGAGGGGGGAGACCCAGTACTTC
CDR3: CASSLKRGETQYF
D: -
J: TRBJ2-5
V: TRBV5-6
size: few

DNA: TGCAGCGGACGCGGGGGGCAATCGGGCAATGAGCAGTTCTTC
CDR3: CSGRGGQSGNEQFF
D: TRBD2
J: TRBJ2-1
V: TRBV29-1
size: few

DNA: TGCGCCAGCAGCGAAAGACTAGCGGGGACGAATGAGCAGTTCTTC
CDR3: CASSERLAGTNEQFF
D: TRBD2
J: TRBJ2-1
V: TRBV5-1
size: few

DNA: TGCGCCAGCAGTGAGTCGATACAGGGCCCCCGGCAGTACTTC
CDR3: CASSESIQGPRQYF
D: -
J: TRBJ2-7
V: TRBV10-2
size: few